The 18 T cell receptor beta chains below come from one sample, sequenced in a study of cytomegalovirus exposure and HLA in healthy donors (dated 2017 in TCRdb). The library was made by the immunoSEQ multiplex PCR assay. For the multiplex PCR, a mixture combining 60 forward primers for TCR Vbeta segments and 13 reverse primers for TCR Jbeta segments was used. TCRdb obtained this table from immuneACCESS and retained in-frame rearrangements with V and J assigned. These tables miss some clones; where compared with another copy, unresolved V genes account for less than half of the shortfall, and the remainder is unexplained. This sample is represented by 180,000 or so clones; around 80% of them were singletons. About 1.9% of the sample is in the top ten clones. Sequencing input: PBMCs. These receptor sequences come from a woman aged 25-40 years in good health and CMV-seronegative.

V and J are TRBV7-2 and TRBJ2-3; possible D gene TRBD2, 6 bases. Trimming stripped 4 bases from V and 2 bases from J, with 19 bases between. Germline V gene lookup returns CDR1 SGHTA and CDR2 FQGNSA. The CDR3 consists of 17 residues. CDR3 in amino acids: CASSSFRDSRTTDTQYF. Written as DNA, the CDR3 is TGTGCCAGCAGCTCCTTCCGGGACTCCCGGACCACAGATACGCAGTATTTT.

The chain is built from TRBV2 and TRBJ2-2; 7 bases line up with TRBD1. The CDR3 spans 13 residues. Per the germline V gene, CDR1 is SNHLY and CDR2 is FYNNEI. V gave up 10 bases and J gave up 1 base; unmatched junction bases: 3. This chain's CDR3 is CATRQGNTGELFF. CDR3 nucleotide sequence: TGTGCCACCCGACAGGGGAACACCGGGGAGCTGTTTTTT.

The chain has TRBV4-3 and TRBJ1-1, with 9 bases identical to TRBD1. The CDR3 is made up of 16 amino acids. The V gene end was trimmed by 0 bases and the J gene end by 4 bases; junction bases not matched to a gene: 6. Germline V lookup: CDR1 LGHNA, CDR2 YSLEER. In DNA, the CDR3 is TGCGCCAGCAGCCAAGATCCGACAGGGGGTAGCACTGAAGCTTTCTTT. Protein product: CASSQDPTGGSTEAFF.

The genes are TRBV6-6 and TRBJ2-7; maybe TRBD2 (6 bases). Trimming pared 7 bases from V and 3 bases from J, leaving 13 bases between. Germline assignment: CDR1 MNHNY and CDR2 SVGAGI (reference sequence). The CDR3 loop spans 13 amino acids. The chain's CDR3 is CASTLANGYEQYF. The CDR3 DNA sequence: TGTGCCAGCACACTAGCTAATGGCTACGAGCAGTACTTC.

The chain uses TRBV9 and TRBJ2-7; no clear D gene. V gave up 1 base and J gave up 5 bases, with 7 bases separating them. Germline-derived CDR1 and CDR2 are SGDLS and YYNGEE. The CDR3 spans 12 residues. CDR3 coding DNA: TGTGCCAGCAGCGTATATGAGGACGAGCAGTACTTC. Translated, it gives CASSVYEDEQYF.

The chain joins TRBV2 to TRBJ1-1; 9 bases are shared with TRBD1. There are 15 residues in the CDR3. CDR1 and CDR2 (germline): SNHLY, FYNNEI. Trimming took 3 bases from V and 4 from J; bases not matched to a gene: 6. The CDR3 region is CASSDLQGAGTEAFF. In DNA, the CDR3 is TGTGCCAGCAGTGACCTACAGGGGGCAGGCACTGAAGCTTTCTTT.

The chain links TRBV30 to TRBJ2-2, with D unresolved. The CDR3 consists of 12 residues. Germline V gene sequence: CDR1 GTSNPN, CDR2 SVGIG (reference sequence). Trimming stripped 2 bases from V and 7 bases from J, with 8 bases between. In DNA form, the CDR3 reads TGTGCCTGGAGTAATCGGTACGGGGAGCTGTTTTTT. This gives the protein CAWSNRYGELFF.

The chain is built from TRBV4-1 and TRBJ2-7; D is possibly TRBD2 (6 bases). V lost 0 bases to trimming and J lost 6 bases, with 12 bases between them. CDR1 and CDR2 from the germline V gene are MGHRA and YSYEKL. The CDR3 extends over 14 amino acids. The CDR3 nucleotides read TGCGCCAGCAGCCAAGATCTGGCGGGGCGCGAGCAGTACTTC. Protein product: CASSQDLAGREQYF.

This chain connects TRBV29-1 to TRBJ1-1, with TRBD1 matching 8 bases. The CDR3 spans 15 residues. CDR1 is SQVTM and CDR2 is ANQGSEA in the germline V gene. Trimming removed 0 bases from V and 5 bases from J; junction bases left unmatched: 8. Here the CDR3 DNA reads TGCAGCGTTGAAGAGGTAACAGGGGGATGGACTGAAGCTTTCTTT. It encodes CSVEEVTGGWTEAFF.

This clone occurred a few times. The gene calls are TRBV7-9 and TRBJ1-2; 8 bases align to TRBD1. The CDR3 extends over 16 amino acids. CDR1 is SEHNR, CDR2 FQNEAQ, per germline (reference sequence). The trim removed 5 bases at V and 5 bases at J, leaving 13 bases unmatched. The CDR3 loop is CASSPGQGRPEYGYTF. CDR3 sequence (DNA): TGTGCCAGCAGCCCCGGACAGGGACGACCTGAATATGGCTACACCTTC.

This sequence joins TRBV4-1 and TRBJ2-7, with TRBD1 matching 8 bases. The germline V gene has CDR1 MGHRA and CDR2 YSYEKL. J gave up 5 bases and V 1 base, and 7 bases lay outside the gene matches. There are 15 residues in the CDR3. This CDR3 is CASSQADRVGHEQYF. The CDR3 coding sequence is TGCGCCAGCAGCCAAGCGGACAGGGTAGGTCACGAGCAGTACTTC.

The V and J genes are TRBV5-6 and TRBJ1-2, with 7 bases aligning to TRBD1. Germline assignment: CDR1 SGHDT and CDR2 YYEEEE. Unmatched junction bases numbered 4, after V lost 2 bases and J lost 0 bases. This CDR3 is 15 amino acids long. CDR3 region: CASSFSRGTNYGYTF. Here the CDR3 DNA reads TGTGCCAGCAGCTTTTCCAGGGGGACTAACTATGGCTACACCTTC.

This clone was found once. This rearrangement joins TRBV7-2 to TRBJ1-5, with D maybe TRBD1 (5 bases). This CDR3 is built from 19 residues. V lost 1 base, J lost 0 bases, and 19 bases lay in between. Germline V gene data show CDR1 as SGHTA and CDR2 as FQGNSA. The CDR3 DNA follows: TGTGCCAGCAGCTTAGAGGGGTCTGCAGGGCGATATAGCAATCAGCCCCAGCATTTT. Encoded protein: CASSLEGSAGRYSNQPQHF.

In this sample, this clone turned up once. The chain carries TRBV6-5 and TRBJ1-1, with D perhaps matching TRBD1 (6 bases). This CDR3 comprises 14 residues. Trimming cost V 7 bases and J 4 bases, with 16 bases left between them. Germline V gives CDR1 MNHEY, CDR2 SVGAGI. The DNA for the CDR3 is TGTGCCAGCATCGATGGGGGGGCAGGCACTGAAGCTTTCTTT. Residues: CASIDGGAGTEAFF.

This clone has a single count. The rearrangement uses TRBV6-5 and TRBJ2-7; the match to TRBD2 covers 7 bases. The V gene's germline CDR1 is MNHEY and CDR2 SVGAGI. V lost 9 bases to trimming and J lost 5 bases; unmatched junction nucleotides: 7. This CDR3 region has 12 residues. The CDR3 here is CASRNGGNEQYF. As DNA, the CDR3 is TGTGCCAGTCGAAACGGGGGGAACGAGCAGTACTTC.

This clone was counted only a few times. The chain has TRBV14 and TRBJ2-1, with 15 bases aligning to TRBD2. V shed 1 base, J shed 2 bases, and the junction held 9 bases outside the gene matches. Germline loops: CDR1 SGHDN, CDR2 FVKESK. The length of the CDR3 is 20 residues. The CDR3: CASSQAGGLAGGVTYNEQFF. In DNA form, the CDR3 reads TGTGCCAGCAGCCAAGCGGGGGGACTAGCGGGGGGAGTCACCTACAATGAGCAGTTCTTC.

The chain links TRBV2 to TRBJ2-7; TRBD2 might be the D (6 bases). This CDR3 is built from 14 residues. CDR1 SNHLY and CDR2 FYNNEI come from the germline V gene. V lost 2 bases to trimming and J lost 2 bases, with 10 bases between them. The CDR3 sequence is CASSEQGGTYEQYF. The DNA for the CDR3 is TGTGCCAGCAGTGAACAGGGAGGAACCTACGAGCAGTACTTC.

J is TRBJ2-2 and V is TRBV7-2, with 13 bases that match TRBD2. The CDR3 sequence is 18 residues long. After removal of 5 bases from V and 0 bases from J, the junction contained 6 bases not matched to a gene. The germline CDR1 and CDR2 sequences are SGHTA and FQGNSA. CDR3 residues: CASSRGLAGASNTGELFF. The CDR3 nucleotides read TGTGCCAGCAGCCGCGGACTAGCGGGGGCCTCGAACACCGGGGAGCTGTTTTTT. The complete variable domain, with remaining parts taken from reference TRBV7-2 and TRBJ2-2, reads GAGVSQSPSNKVTEKGKDVELRCDPISGHTALYWYRQSLGQGLEFLIYFQGNSAPDKSGLPSDRFSAERTGGSVSTLTIQRTQQEDSAVYLCASSRGLAGASNTGELFFGEGSRLTVL.